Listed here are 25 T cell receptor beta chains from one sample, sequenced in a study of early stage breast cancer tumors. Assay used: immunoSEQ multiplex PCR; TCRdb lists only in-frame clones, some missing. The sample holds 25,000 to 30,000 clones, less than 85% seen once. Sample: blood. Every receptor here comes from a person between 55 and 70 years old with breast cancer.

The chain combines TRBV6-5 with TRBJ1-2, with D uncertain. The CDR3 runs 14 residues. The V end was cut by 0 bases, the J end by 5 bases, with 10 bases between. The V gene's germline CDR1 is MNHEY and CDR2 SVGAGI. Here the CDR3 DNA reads TGTGCCAGCAGTTACTCGTCACAGAGTTATGGCTACACCTTC. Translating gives CASSYSSQSYGYTF.

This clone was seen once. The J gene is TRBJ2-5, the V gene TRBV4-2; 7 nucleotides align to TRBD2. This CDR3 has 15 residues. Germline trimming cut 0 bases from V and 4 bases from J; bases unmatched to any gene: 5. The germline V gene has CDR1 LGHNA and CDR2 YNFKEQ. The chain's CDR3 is CASSQEIGGRETQYF. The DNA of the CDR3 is TGTGCCAGCAGCCAAGAGATTGGCGGGAGAGAGACCCAGTACTTC.

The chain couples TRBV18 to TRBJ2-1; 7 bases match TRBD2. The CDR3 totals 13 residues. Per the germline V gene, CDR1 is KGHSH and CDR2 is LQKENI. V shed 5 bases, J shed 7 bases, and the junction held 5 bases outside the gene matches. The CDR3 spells CASSVGEGNEQFF. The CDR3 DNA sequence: TGTGCCAGCTCAGTAGGGGAGGGTAATGAGCAGTTCTTC.

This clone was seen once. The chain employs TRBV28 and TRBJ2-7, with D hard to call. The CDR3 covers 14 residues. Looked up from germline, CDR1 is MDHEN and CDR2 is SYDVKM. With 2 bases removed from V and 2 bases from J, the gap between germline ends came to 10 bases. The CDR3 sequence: CASSLATLPYEQYF. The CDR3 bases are TGTGCCAGCAGTTTAGCGACACTTCCCTACGAGCAGTACTTC.

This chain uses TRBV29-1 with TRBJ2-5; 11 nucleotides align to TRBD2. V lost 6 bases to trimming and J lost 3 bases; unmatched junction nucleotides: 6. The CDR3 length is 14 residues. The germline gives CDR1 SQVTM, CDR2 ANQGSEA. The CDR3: CSVAGTSGKETQYF. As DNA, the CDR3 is TGCAGCGTCGCCGGGACTAGCGGAAAAGAGACCCAGTACTTC. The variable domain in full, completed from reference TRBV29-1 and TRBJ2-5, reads SAVISQKPSRDICQRGTSLTIQCQVDSQVTMMFWYRQQPGQSLTLIATANQGSEATYESGFVIDKFPISRPNLTFSTLTVSNMSPEDSSIYLCSVAGTSGKETQYFGPGTRLLVL.

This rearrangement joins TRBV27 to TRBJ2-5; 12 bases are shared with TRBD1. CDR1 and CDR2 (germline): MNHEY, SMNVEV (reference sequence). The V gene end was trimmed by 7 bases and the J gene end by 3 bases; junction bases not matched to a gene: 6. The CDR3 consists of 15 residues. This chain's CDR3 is CASTPGTGGEETQYF. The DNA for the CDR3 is TGTGCCAGCACCCCCGGGACAGGGGGCGAAGAGACCCAGTACTTC.

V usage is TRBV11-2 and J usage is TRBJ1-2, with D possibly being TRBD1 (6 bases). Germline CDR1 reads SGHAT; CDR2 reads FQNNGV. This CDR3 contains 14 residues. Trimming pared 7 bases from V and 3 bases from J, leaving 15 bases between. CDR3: CASNHREFDYGYTF. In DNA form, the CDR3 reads TGTGCCAGCAACCACAGGGAATTTGACTATGGCTACACCTTC.

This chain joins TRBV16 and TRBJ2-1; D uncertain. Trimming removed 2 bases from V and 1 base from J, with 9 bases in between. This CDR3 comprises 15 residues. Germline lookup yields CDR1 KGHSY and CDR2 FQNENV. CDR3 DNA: TGTGCCAGCAGCCAAGGGCCAGGTTCCTACAATGAGCAGTTCTTC. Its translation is CASSQGPGSYNEQFF.

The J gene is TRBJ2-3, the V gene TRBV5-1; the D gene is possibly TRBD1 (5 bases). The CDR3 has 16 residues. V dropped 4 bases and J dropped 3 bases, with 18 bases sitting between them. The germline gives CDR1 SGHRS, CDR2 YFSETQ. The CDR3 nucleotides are TGCGCCAGCAGCCCCAATGGGGCAGCCATGACAGATACGCAGTATTTT. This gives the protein CASSPNGAAMTDTQYF.

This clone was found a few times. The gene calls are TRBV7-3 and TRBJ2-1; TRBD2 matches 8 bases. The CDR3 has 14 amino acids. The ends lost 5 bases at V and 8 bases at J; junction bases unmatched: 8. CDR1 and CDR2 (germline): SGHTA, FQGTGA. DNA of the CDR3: TGTGCCAGCAGCCGGAATAGCGGGATAGATGAGCAGTTCTTC. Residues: CASSRNSGIDEQFF.

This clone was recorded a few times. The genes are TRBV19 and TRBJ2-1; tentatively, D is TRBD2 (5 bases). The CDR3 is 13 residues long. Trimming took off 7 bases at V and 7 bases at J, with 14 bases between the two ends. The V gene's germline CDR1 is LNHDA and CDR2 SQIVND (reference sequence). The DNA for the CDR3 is TGTGCCAGTACCGAGGGTGAGATGAATGAGCAGTTCTTC. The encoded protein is CASTEGEMNEQFF. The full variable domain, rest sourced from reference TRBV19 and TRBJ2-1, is DGGITQSPKYLFRKEGQNVTLSCEQNLNHDAMYWYRQDPGQGLRLIYYSQIVNDFQKGDIAEGYSVSREKKESFPLTVTSAQKNPTAFYLCASTEGEMNEQFFGPGTRLTVL.

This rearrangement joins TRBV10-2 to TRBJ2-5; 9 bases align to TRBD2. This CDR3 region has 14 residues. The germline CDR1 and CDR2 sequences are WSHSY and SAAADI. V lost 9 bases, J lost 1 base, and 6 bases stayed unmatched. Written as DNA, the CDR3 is TGCGCCAGTCGGGGACTAGCTACCCAAGAGACCCAGTACTTC. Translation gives CASRGLATQETQYF.

The DNA of the CDR3 is TGTGCCAGCAGCGCGGCCCGAGAGGGCGCGACAGATACGCAGTATTTT. Translation gives CASSAAREGATDTQYF. The chain couples TRBV7-9 to TRBJ2-3; tentative D call: TRBD2 (5 bases). CDR1 and CDR2 from the germline V gene are SEHNR and FQNEAQ (reference sequence). V gave up 5 bases and J gave up 3 bases, with 18 bases separating them. The CDR3 covers 16 residues.

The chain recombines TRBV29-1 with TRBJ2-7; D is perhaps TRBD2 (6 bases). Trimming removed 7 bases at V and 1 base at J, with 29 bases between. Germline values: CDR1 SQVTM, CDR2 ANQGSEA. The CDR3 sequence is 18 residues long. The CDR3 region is CSAPWDPGLREASYEQYF. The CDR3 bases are TGCAGCGCACCATGGGACCCGGGACTCCGCGAGGCGTCCTACGAGCAGTACTTC.

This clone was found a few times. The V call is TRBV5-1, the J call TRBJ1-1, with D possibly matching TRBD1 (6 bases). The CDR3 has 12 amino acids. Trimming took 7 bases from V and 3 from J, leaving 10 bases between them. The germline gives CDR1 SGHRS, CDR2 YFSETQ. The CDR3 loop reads CASAKGDTEAFF. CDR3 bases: TGCGCCAGCGCAAAGGGGGACACTGAAGCTTTCTTT.

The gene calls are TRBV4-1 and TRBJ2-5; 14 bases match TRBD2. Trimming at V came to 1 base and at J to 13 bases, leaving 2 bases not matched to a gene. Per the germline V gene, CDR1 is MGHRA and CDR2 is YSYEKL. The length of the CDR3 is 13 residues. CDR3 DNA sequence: TGCGCCAGCAGCCAAGCGACTAGCGGGAGGGCGTACTTC. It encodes CASSQATSGRAYF.

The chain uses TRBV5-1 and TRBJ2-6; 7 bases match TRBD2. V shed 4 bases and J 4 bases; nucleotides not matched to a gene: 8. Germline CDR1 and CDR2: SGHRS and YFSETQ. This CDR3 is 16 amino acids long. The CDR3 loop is CASSIGGFVGANVLTF. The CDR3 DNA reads TGCGCCAGCAGCATCGGGGGGTTTGTGGGGGCCAACGTCCTGACTTTC.

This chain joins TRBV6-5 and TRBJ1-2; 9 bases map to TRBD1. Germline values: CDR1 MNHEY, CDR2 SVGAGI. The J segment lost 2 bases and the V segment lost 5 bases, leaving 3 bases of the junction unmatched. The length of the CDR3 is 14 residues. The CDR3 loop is CASSRTGENYGYTF. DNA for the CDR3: TGTGCCAGCAGTCGGACAGGGGAGAACTATGGCTACACCTTC.

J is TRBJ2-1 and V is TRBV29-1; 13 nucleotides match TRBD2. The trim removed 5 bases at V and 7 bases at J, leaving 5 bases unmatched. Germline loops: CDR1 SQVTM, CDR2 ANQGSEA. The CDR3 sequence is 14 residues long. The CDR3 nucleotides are TGCAGCGTTTCCGGACTAGCGGGAGTTAATGAGCAGTTCTTC. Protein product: CSVSGLAGVNEQFF.

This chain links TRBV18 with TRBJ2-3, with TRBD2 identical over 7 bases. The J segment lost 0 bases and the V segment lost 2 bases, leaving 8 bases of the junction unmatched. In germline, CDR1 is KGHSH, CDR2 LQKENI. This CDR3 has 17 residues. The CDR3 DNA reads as TGTGCCAGCTCACCATCTAGCGGCCAACTTAGCACAGATACGCAGTATTTT. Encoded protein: CASSPSSGQLSTDTQYF.

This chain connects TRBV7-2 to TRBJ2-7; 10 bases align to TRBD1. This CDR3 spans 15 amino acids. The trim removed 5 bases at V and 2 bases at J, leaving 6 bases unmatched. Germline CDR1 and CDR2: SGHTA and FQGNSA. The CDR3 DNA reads TGTGCCAGCAGCCCCGCCGGGACAGGGGCCTACGAGCAGTACTTC. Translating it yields CASSPAGTGAYEQYF.

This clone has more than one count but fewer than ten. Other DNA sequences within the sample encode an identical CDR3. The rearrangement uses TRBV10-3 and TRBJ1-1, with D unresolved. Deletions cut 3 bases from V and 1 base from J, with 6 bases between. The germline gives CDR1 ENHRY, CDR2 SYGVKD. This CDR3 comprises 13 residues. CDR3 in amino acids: CAISDDKNTEAFF. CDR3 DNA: TGTGCCATCAGTGACGACAAGAACACTGAAGCTTTCTTT.

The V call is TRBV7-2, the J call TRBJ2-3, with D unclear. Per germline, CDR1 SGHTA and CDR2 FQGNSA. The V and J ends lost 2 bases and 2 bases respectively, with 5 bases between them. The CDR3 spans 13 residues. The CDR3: CASSLSYTDTQYF. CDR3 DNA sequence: TGTGCCAGCAGCTTAAGCTACACAGATACGCAGTATTTT. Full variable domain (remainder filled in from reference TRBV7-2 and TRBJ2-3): GAGVSQSPSNKVTEKGKDVELRCDPISGHTALYWYRQSLGQGLEFLIYFQGNSAPDKSGLPSDRFSAERTGGSVSTLTIQRTQQEDSAVYLCASSLSYTDTQYFGPGTRLTVL.

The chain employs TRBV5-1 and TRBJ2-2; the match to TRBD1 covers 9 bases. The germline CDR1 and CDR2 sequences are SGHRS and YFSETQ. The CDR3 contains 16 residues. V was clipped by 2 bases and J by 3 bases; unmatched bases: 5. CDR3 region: CASSLPGQGYTGELFF. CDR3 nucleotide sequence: TGCGCCAGCAGCTTACCGGGACAGGGCTACACCGGGGAGCTGTTTTTT.

CDR3 loop: CASRAGTGGETQYF. The DNA of the CDR3 is TGTGCCAGCAGGGCCGGGACAGGGGGGGAGACCCAGTACTTC. This chain links TRBV11-3 with TRBJ2-5; 11 nucleotides align to TRBD1. The germline gives CDR1 SGHNT, CDR2 YENEEA. The CDR3 spans 14 residues. J gave up 5 bases and V 6 bases, and 5 bases lay outside the gene matches.